This passage covers 7 T cell receptor beta chains from one sample sequenced in a study of blood T cell repertoires in COVID-19. TCRdb keeps only in-frame clones here, not all; method: immunoSEQ multiplex PCR. Found here are about 200,000 clones, roughly 80% of them singletons; the top ten hold 6.5% to 9.5%. The sample was PBMCs or T cells enriched from blood (not recorded which). Receptor source: a man aged 35 to 55 who had recovered from COVID-19.

This sequence joins TRBV19 and TRBJ1-1; D is unresolved. Germline V gives CDR1 LNHDA, CDR2 SQIVND (reference sequence). CDR3 size: 13 residues. The ends were cut back, 3 bases at V and 4 bases at J, with 9 bases in the middle. CDR3 coding DNA: TGTGCCAGTAGTATTGTAGGGAGCACTGAAGCTTTCTTT. Its translation: CASSIVGSTEAFF. Full variable domain (missing parts from reference TRBV19 and TRBJ1-1): DGGITQSPKYLFRKEGQNVTLSCEQNLNHDAMYWYRQDPGQGLRLIYYSQIVNDFQKGDIAEGYSVSREKKESFPLTVTSAQKNPTAFYLCASSIVGSTEAFFGQGTRLTVV.

The rearrangement links TRBV28 to TRBJ2-7; 11 bases map to TRBD1. Germline V gives CDR1 MDHEN, CDR2 SYDVKM. The CDR3 loop spans 15 amino acids. The V gene end was trimmed by 6 bases and the J gene end by 2 bases; junction bases not matched to a gene: 6. CDR3 residues: CASRNPGQGAYEQYF. CDR3 sequence (DNA): TGTGCCAGCAGAAATCCGGGACAGGGGGCCTACGAGCAGTACTTC.

V gene TRBV30 combines with J gene TRBJ2-2, with a tentative D call TRBD1 (5 bases). Germline CDR1 and CDR2: GTSNPN and SVGIG (reference sequence). There are 16 residues in the CDR3. Trimming stripped 4 bases from V and 0 bases from J, with 15 bases between. The CDR3 nucleotides are TGTGCCTGGATTCCTAGGGGCCACTCGAACACCGGGGAGCTGTTTTTT. This encodes CAWIPRGHSNTGELFF. The full variable domain, its missing parts supplied by reference TRBV30 and TRBJ2-2, is SQTIHQWPATLVQPVGSPLSLECTVEGTSNPNLYWYRQAAGRGLQLLFYSVGIGQISSEVPQNLSASRPQDRQFILSSKKLLLSDSGFYLCAWIPRGHSNTGELFFGEGSRLTVL.

This clone was counted once. The gene calls are TRBV5-4 and TRBJ1-2; tentative D call: TRBD1 (6 bases). The CDR3 extends over 13 amino acids. Trimming removed 4 bases from V and 2 bases from J, with 9 bases in between. CDR1 SGHNT and CDR2 YYREEE come from the germline V gene (reference sequence). The CDR3 region is CASSPGQNYGYTF. The CDR3 region has the DNA TGTGCCAGCAGCCCCGGACAGAACTATGGCTACACCTTC.

This chain uses TRBV9 with TRBJ2-5, with TRBD2 identical over 10 bases. In germline, CDR1 is SGDLS, CDR2 YYNGEE. Trimming cost V 3 bases and J 5 bases; bases outside gene matches: 16. The CDR3 totals 18 residues. The CDR3 bases are TGTGCCAGCAGCGCTGGGACTAGGAGCGGGGGGGCAGCCGAGACCCAGTACTTC. Protein sequence: CASSAGTRSGGAAETQYF.

The chain couples TRBV19 to TRBJ2-6; possible D gene TRBD2, 5 bases. Germline V gene lookup returns CDR1 LNHDA and CDR2 SQIVND (reference sequence). The CDR3 is 15 residues long. Trimming took 3 bases from V and 0 from J, leaving 6 bases between them. CDR3 protein: CASSIRDSGANVLTF. In nucleotides, the CDR3 is TGTGCCAGTAGTATCCGGGACTCTGGGGCCAACGTCCTGACTTTC.

This chain joins TRBV6-2 or TRBV6-3 and TRBJ2-7; TRBD2 matches at 8 bases. V lost 6 bases, J lost 4 bases, and 11 bases stayed unmatched. CDR1 is MNHEY and CDR2 is SVGEGT in the germline V gene. The CDR3 is made up of 15 amino acids. CDR3 nucleotides: TGTGCCAGCAGCCAAACCCCGGGGGGGCCTTACGAGCAGTACTTC. Amino acids: CASSQTPGGPYEQYF.